This T cell receptor (beta chain) was profiled in a study of response to subunit inactivated influenza vaccine. Looked up from germline, CDR1 is MGHDK and CDR2 is SYGVNS. This CDR3 has 15 residues. Unmatched junction bases numbered 6, after V lost 3 bases and J lost 8 bases. Regarding this clonotype: Its antigen is unidentified.

General observations from the study: Every seasonal influenza vaccination brings in few new T cells, the authors suggested.

TCRdb passed the RT-PCR reads through MiXCR, listing each CDR3 protein once. The sample consists of more than 700,000 distinct CDR3 sequences, 21% of them appearing once. The TCR originated in a middle-aged man who received an inactivated influenza vaccine. This sample comprised PBMCs from blood, obtained 4 to 6 days after vaccination. This chain links TRBV25-1 with TRBJ1-6, with TRBD1 identical over 8 bases. CDR3 sequence (DNA): TGTGCCAGCAGTGACCGACAGGGGCTACATTCACCCCTCCACTTT. This codes for CASSDRQGLHSPLHF.